A single sample is the source of the 20 T cell receptor beta chains below, sequenced in a study of cytomegalovirus exposure and HLA in healthy donors. PCR primers comprised 60 Vbeta and 13 Jbeta primers. Assay: immunoSEQ multiplex PCR; the TCRdb copy retains only in-frame clones and omits some. Of about 190,000 clones detected, 86% appear once; the ten largest clones hold around 0.31%. The source material was PBMCs. The receptors stem from a woman aged 25 to 39 in good health and CMV-seronegative.

The chain carries TRBV19 and TRBJ2-7; TRBD1 matches 7 bases. The CDR3 consists of 14 residues. Germline V CDR1 and CDR2: LNHDA, SQIVND (reference sequence). V was clipped by 4 bases and J by 3 bases; unmatched bases: 6. CDR3 region: CASSTSRDSYEQYF. For the CDR3, the DNA is TGTGCCAGTAGTACCTCTCGGGACAGCTACGAGCAGTACTTC.

The chain recombines TRBV2 with TRBJ2-7; D gene unclear. Trimming took 3 bases from V and 6 from J, leaving 6 bases between them. CDR1 is SNHLY, CDR2 FYNNEI, per germline. The CDR3 length is 11 residues. The chain's CDR3 is CASSEAVEQYF. In nucleotides, the CDR3 is TGTGCCAGCAGTGAGGCTGTCGAGCAGTACTTC.

J is TRBJ2-2 and V is TRBV6-6; D unresolved. The CDR3 has 15 residues. CDR1 is MNHNY, CDR2 SVGAGI, per germline (reference sequence). V dropped 5 bases and J dropped 0 bases, with 10 bases sitting between them. The CDR3 protein is CASSPRSANTGELFF. CDR3 in DNA: TGTGCCAGCAGTCCCCGGAGCGCGAACACCGGGGAGCTGTTTTTT.

This clone appeared a few times. The rearrangement links TRBV7-9 to TRBJ2-1; D might be TRBD1 (5 bases). Germline V gene sequence: CDR1 SEHNR, CDR2 FQNEAQ (reference sequence). The length of the CDR3 is 14 residues. The V end was cut by 8 bases, the J end by 5 bases, with 16 bases between. The CDR3 DNA reads TGTGCCAGCCTAAGAGCAGGGATCAACAATGAGCAGTTCTTC. Its translation: CASLRAGINNEQFF. The full variable domain, completed using reference TRBV7-9 and TRBJ2-1, is DTGVSQNPRHKITKRGQNVTFRCDPISEHNRLYWYRQTLGQGPEFLTYFQNEAQLEKSRLLSDRFSAERPKGSFSTLEIQRTEQGDSAMYLCASLRAGINNEQFFGPGTRLTVL.

The V gene is TRBV11-2, the J gene TRBJ2-3; no firm D call. The ends were cut back, 5 bases at V and 8 bases at J, with 11 bases in the middle. This CDR3 contains 12 residues. Germline values: CDR1 SGHAT, CDR2 FQNNGV. The CDR3 sequence is CASSRAPGTQYF. DNA of the CDR3: TGTGCCAGCAGCCGCGCACCCGGTACGCAGTATTTT.

The chain employs TRBV11-3 and TRBJ2-3; TRBD2 is a possible D gene (5 bases). Germline CDR1 reads SGHNT; CDR2 reads YENEEA. The CDR3 loop spans 14 amino acids. Between the trimmed V and J ends, which lost 1 base and 0 bases, there was a span of 5 bases. The CDR3 DNA reads as TGTGCCAGCAGCTTAGGAGGGAGCACAGATACGCAGTATTTT. Its protein is CASSLGGSTDTQYF.

V usage is TRBV18 and J usage is TRBJ2-7, with D possibly TRBD1 on 7 matching bases. Germline V gives CDR1 KGHSH, CDR2 LQKENI. V lost 4 bases and J 1 base, leaving 14 bases between the germline ends. The CDR3 runs to 15 residues. The CDR3 DNA reads TGTGCCAGCTCACAAACGACAGGGAGGTCCTACGAGCAGTACTTC. Translating gives CASSQTTGRSYEQYF.

The gene calls are TRBV4-1 and TRBJ2-3, with 7 nucleotides matching TRBD2. The V gene's germline CDR1 is MGHRA and CDR2 YSYEKL. The CDR3 loop spans 18 amino acids. Unmatched junction bases numbered 13, after V lost 1 base and J lost 3 bases. The CDR3 DNA reads TGCGCCAGCAGCCAAGCTTCTCTGGTGGCGGGAGTTACAGATACGCAGTATTTT. Its translation is CASSQASLVAGVTDTQYF.

The chain carries TRBV28 and TRBJ2-7; D may be TRBD2 (5 bases). V was cut by 5 bases and J by 2 bases, with 13 bases left in between. The germline V gene has CDR1 MDHEN and CDR2 SYDVKM. This CDR3 has 14 residues. In DNA form, the CDR3 reads TGTGCCAGCAGTCCCAGGCGGGTTCCCTACGAGCAGTACTTC. This sequence encodes CASSPRRVPYEQYF.

V gene TRBV7-2 combines with J gene TRBJ2-1; 13 nucleotides align to TRBD2. The CDR3 has 16 residues. The germline V gene encodes CDR1 SGHTA and CDR2 FQGNSA. With 3 bases clipped from V and 2 bases from J, the junction kept 1 base outside the gene matches. The CDR3 loop reads CASSLTSGGTYNEQFF. CDR3 in DNA: TGTGCCAGCAGCTTGACTAGCGGGGGGACCTACAATGAGCAGTTCTTC.

This rearrangement joins TRBV2 to TRBJ1-1; D might be TRBD1 (5 bases). CDR1 and CDR2 from the germline V gene are SNHLY and FYNNEI. The CDR3 runs 13 residues. Between the trimmed V and J ends, which lost 8 bases and 7 bases, there was a span of 17 bases. The CDR3 DNA follows: TGTGCCAGCTTTCCTCCCCAGGGAATTGAAGCTTTCTTT. Its protein product is CASFPPQGIEAFF.

The rearrangement joins TRBV5-6 to TRBJ2-1, with D maybe TRBD1 (6 bases). V lost 3 bases, J lost 4 bases, and 20 bases lay in between. Germline loops: CDR1 SGHDT, CDR2 YYEEEE. The CDR3 covers 17 residues. CDR3 amino acids: CASSSKHRETLYNEQFF. The CDR3 DNA sequence: TGTGCCAGCAGCTCCAAACACAGGGAAACCCTTTACAATGAGCAGTTCTTC. Based on the CDR3 plus reference TRBV5-6 and TRBJ2-1, the full variable domain is DAGVTQSPTHLIKTRGQQVTLRCSPKSGHDTVSWYQQALGQGPQFIFQYYEEEERQRGNFPDRFSGHQFPNYSSELNVNALLLGDSALYLCASSSKHRETLYNEQFFGPGTRLTVL.

The genes are TRBV7-3 and TRBJ2-7; the D gene is possibly TRBD2 (5 bases). Trimming pared 5 bases from V and 1 base from J, leaving 12 bases between. There are 14 residues in the CDR3. Germline-derived CDR1 and CDR2 are SGHTA and FQGTGA. The CDR3 here is CASSPRGGSYEQYF. The CDR3 nucleotides are TGTGCCAGCAGCCCACGAGGCGGGTCCTACGAGCAGTACTTC.

This chain joins TRBV5-4 and TRBJ2-3; 9 bases are a match to TRBD2. Germline trimming cut 5 bases from V and 1 base from J; bases unmatched to any gene: 8. Germline V gene data show CDR1 as SGHNT and CDR2 as YYREEE (reference sequence). This CDR3 region has 16 residues. The CDR3 DNA sequence: TGTGCCAGCAGTTGGGGTAGCGGGGGAGGCACAGATACGCAGTATTTT. It yields the protein CASSWGSGGGTDTQYF. Filled out from reference TRBV5-4 and TRBJ2-3, the complete variable domain reads ETGVTQSPTHLIKTRGQQVTLRCSSQSGHNTVSWYQQALGQGPQFIFQYYREEENGRGNFPPRFSGLQFPNYSSELNVNALELDDSALYLCASSWGSGGGTDTQYFGPGTRLTVL.

CDR3 in amino acids: CSVGETSGNTIYF. CDR3 DNA: TGCAGCGTGGGCGAGACCTCTGGAAACACCATATATTTT. The V gene is TRBV29-1, the J gene TRBJ1-3; no clear D gene. CDR3 length: 13 residues. Germline-derived CDR1 and CDR2 are SQVTM and ANQGSEA. V lost 6 bases, J lost 0 bases, and 9 bases lay in between.

This clone occurred a few times. The chain couples TRBV18 to TRBJ1-5; 10 bases map to TRBD1. V shed 6 bases and J 6 bases; nucleotides not matched to a gene: 8. There are 15 residues in the CDR3. Germline CDR1 and CDR2: KGHSH and LQKENI. The CDR3 loop reads CASSPGQGERQPQHF. CDR3 nucleotide sequence: TGTGCCAGCTCTCCCGGACAGGGGGAGCGTCAGCCCCAGCATTTT.

The chain employs TRBV6-4 and TRBJ1-1, with 8 bases matching TRBD1. The V gene's germline CDR1 is MRHNA and CDR2 SNTAGT. The CDR3 contains 17 residues. Unmatched junction bases numbered 8, after V lost 2 bases and J lost 0 bases. The CDR3 nucleotides read TGTGCCAGCAGTGACCCAAGGGACAGGAGTATGAACACTGAAGCTTTCTTT. This codes for CASSDPRDRSMNTEAFF.

The rearrangement links TRBV7-2 to TRBJ1-2, with a possible D match to TRBD1 (5 bases). Trimming stripped 1 base from V and 7 bases from J, with 13 bases between. The CDR3 is 14 amino acids. From germline, CDR1 is SGHTA and CDR2 FQGNSA. The DNA of the CDR3 is TGTGCCAGCAGCTTAGGTGTCAGGGAGGGTGGCTACACCTTC. Amino acid sequence: CASSLGVREGGYTF.

The chain couples TRBV10-2 to TRBJ2-1; 10 nucleotides agree with TRBD1. CDR3 size: 16 residues. Trimming removed 7 bases from V and 5 bases from J; junction bases left unmatched: 11. Germline V gene lookup returns CDR1 WSHSY and CDR2 SAAADI. CDR3 loop: CASNPQTGGFHNEQFF. The CDR3 DNA reads as TGCGCCAGCAACCCACAGACAGGGGGCTTTCACAATGAGCAGTTCTTC.

This chain uses TRBV28 with TRBJ2-6, with a tentative D call TRBD1 (6 bases). V lost 7 bases, J lost 3 bases, and 13 bases lay in between. Germline loops: CDR1 MDHEN, CDR2 SYDVKM. The CDR3 consists of 15 residues. CDR3 in amino acids: CASTKQGFGANVLTF. CDR3 coding DNA: TGTGCCAGCACCAAACAGGGTTTTGGGGCCAACGTCCTGACTTTC.